The 30 T cell receptor beta chains given below trace back to one sample, sequenced in a study of OX40 agonist ivuxolimab in advanced cancers. Libraries came from the immunoSEQ multiplex PCR assay. Drawn from immuneACCESS, this table holds only the in-frame rearrangements with V and J called that TCRdb kept. Clones are partly lost; checked studies trace under half to an unresolved V gene and leave the rest unexplained. The sample table shows about 95,000 clones, and over 75% are seen once. 3.5% to 4% of the sample rests with the top ten. The sequences come from CD4+ or CD8+ T cells sorted from blood, collected in a trial of the OX40 agonist ivuxolimab. These receptors all come from an adult with an advanced solid tumor such as melanoma, head and neck, liver or kidney cancer.

Concerning this clone itself: One junction end does not reproduce the germline sequence, and a read error may be involved. This rearrangement joins TRBV7-2 to TRBJ1-2; D is possibly TRBD1 (5 bases). Germline V gene sequence: CDR1 SGHTA, CDR2 FQGNSA. The CDR3 runs to 15 residues. CDR3 sequence (DNA): TGTGCCAGCAGATTAGGAAGGGGTGGGGACTATGGCTACACCTTC. Translating it yields CASRLGRGGDYGYTF.

The V call is TRBV27, the J call TRBJ2-4; a possible D gene is TRBD1 (8 bases). The CDR3 covers 16 residues. Trimming shortened V by 3 bases and J by 3 bases, and 15 bases separated the two germline ends. CDR1 and CDR2 from the germline V gene are MNHEY and SMNVEV (reference sequence). CDR3 protein: CASSFGGTGYKNIQYF. The CDR3 DNA reads TGTGCCAGCAGTTTCGGGGGGACAGGTTACAAAAACATTCAGTACTTC.

The genes are TRBV28 and TRBJ2-5; D is ambiguous. Trimming took off 3 bases at V and 5 bases at J, with 16 bases between the two ends. The length of the CDR3 is 15 residues. Germline CDR1 MDHEN, CDR2 SYDVKM. As DNA, the CDR3 is TGTGCCAGCAGTTTTGCCAGCCAACTCTGGGAGACCCAGTACTTC. It translates to CASSFASQLWETQYF.

This chain connects TRBV19 to TRBJ2-3; 7 nucleotides align to TRBD2. V shed 6 bases, J shed 8 bases, and the junction held 11 bases outside the gene matches. Per germline, CDR1 LNHDA and CDR2 SQIVND (reference sequence). This CDR3 has 14 amino acids. The CDR3 region has the DNA TGTGCCAGTAGGTCGAGCGGGATTGGGGGTACGCAGTATTTT. This sequence encodes CASRSSGIGGTQYF.

The V gene is TRBV19, the J gene TRBJ1-5; unclear D gene. Per the germline V gene, CDR1 is LNHDA and CDR2 is SQIVND (reference sequence). Trimming shortened V by 2 bases and J by 6 bases, and 8 bases separated the two germline ends. The CDR3 is made up of 13 amino acids. This CDR3 is CASSIQPAQPQHF. CDR3 in DNA: TGTGCCAGTAGTATACAACCGGCTCAGCCCCAGCATTTT.

V and J are TRBV7-9 and TRBJ2-1, with 7 nucleotides matching TRBD1. Looked up from germline, CDR1 is SEHNR and CDR2 is FQNEAQ (reference sequence). The CDR3 length is 14 residues. After removal of 4 bases from V and 2 bases from J, the junction contained 2 bases not matched to a gene. As DNA, the CDR3 is TGTGCCAGCAGCTGGGACAGCGCCTACAATGAGCAGTTCTTC. Protein: CASSWDSAYNEQFF.

This clone has a handful of counts. The rearrangement uses TRBV30 and TRBJ1-1, with unresolved D. The CDR3 has 13 residues. V was cut by 4 bases and J by 2 bases, with 11 bases left in between. Germline CDR1 GTSNPN, CDR2 SVGIG (reference sequence). CDR3 bases: TGTGCCTGGAATCCGACTTCTAACACTGAAGCTTTCTTT. As protein: CAWNPTSNTEAFF.

The rearrangement uses TRBV19 and TRBJ2-3, with D perhaps matching TRBD1 or TRBD2 (6 bases each). The V and J ends lost 7 bases and 3 bases respectively, with 17 bases between them. The length of the CDR3 is 15 residues. CDR1 LNHDA and CDR2 SQIVND come from the germline V gene (reference sequence). The DNA for the CDR3 is TGTGCCAGTACTCAGTACGAGGGGGGAACAGATACGCAGTATTTT. This gives the protein CASTQYEGGTDTQYF.

The gene calls are TRBV2 and TRBJ2-3; TRBD1 is a possible D gene (5 bases). CDR1 and CDR2 from the germline V gene are SNHLY and FYNNEI. Trimming pared 2 bases from V and 3 bases from J, leaving 12 bases between. The CDR3 is made up of 15 amino acids. CDR3 sequence reads: CASSESWGGTDTQYF. In nucleotides, the CDR3 is TGTGCCAGCAGTGAAAGTTGGGGCGGAACAGATACGCAGTATTTT.

The gene calls are TRBV30 and TRBJ1-1; D is ambiguous. The CDR3 runs to 14 residues. Trimming pared 7 bases from V and 3 bases from J, leaving 18 bases between. The germline V gene encodes CDR1 GTSNPN and CDR2 SVGIG (reference sequence). The CDR3 loop is CALSPLTRDTEAFF. The CDR3 nucleotides are TGTGCCTTGTCCCCGCTCACTCGGGACACTGAAGCTTTCTTT.

The rearrangement uses TRBV27 and TRBJ2-1; 9 bases match TRBD1. This CDR3 is built from 14 residues. Per the germline V gene, CDR1 is MNHEY and CDR2 is SMNVEV (reference sequence). J gave up 8 bases and V 2 bases, and 4 bases lay outside the gene matches. The CDR3 loop is CASSLGDRDYEQFF. CDR3 nucleotide sequence: TGTGCCAGCAGTTTAGGGGACAGGGATTATGAGCAGTTCTTC.

V is TRBV4-2 and J is TRBJ2-5; the match to TRBD2 covers 10 bases. The better agreement between TRBJ2-7 and the DNA end casts doubt on the J call. Germline loops: CDR1 LGHNA, CDR2 YNFKEQ. The CDR3 is made up of 16 amino acids. This CDR3 is CASSQEASGGSYEQYF. The CDR3, as DNA: TGTGCCAGCAGCCAAGAGGCTAGCGGGGGCTCCTACGAGCAGTACTTC.

V gene TRBV13 combines with J gene TRBJ2-2; D remains ambiguous. Germline loops: CDR1 PRHDT, CDR2 FYEKMQ (reference sequence). This CDR3 spans 15 amino acids. The V gene lost 2 bases and the J gene lost 6 bases, with 13 bases spanning the gap. The CDR3 here is CASSLSLGVAGELFF. The CDR3 DNA is TGTGCCAGCAGCTTAAGTCTGGGTGTGGCCGGGGAGCTGTTTTTT.

The chain links TRBV5-3 to TRBJ1-3; no clear D. TRBV5-3 is placed among ORFs of uncertain function. The CDR3 is 16 residues long. The V and J ends lost 1 base and 0 bases respectively, with 11 bases between them. The DNA of the CDR3 is TGTGCCAGAAGCTTGAAACACCGGTACTCTGGAAACACCATATATTTT. Translated: CARSLKHRYSGNTIYF.

The chain joins TRBV7-9 to TRBJ1-5, with unresolved D. The germline V and J ends were trimmed by 3 bases and 13 bases, with 13 bases remaining between them. Germline V gene lookup returns CDR1 SEHNR and CDR2 FQNEAQ (reference sequence). This CDR3 has 12 amino acids. The CDR3 protein is CASSLSDRVQHF. CDR3 DNA: TGTGCCAGCAGCTTGTCGGACCGGGTTCAGCATTTT.

J is TRBJ2-7 and V is TRBV9; unclear D gene. Germline V CDR1 and CDR2: SGDLS, YYNGEE. The CDR3 runs 15 residues. V was pared by 0 bases and J by 2 bases, with 12 bases between. The CDR3 is CASSVGLAETYEQYF. For the CDR3, the DNA is TGTGCCAGCAGCGTAGGGCTGGCAGAAACCTACGAGCAGTACTTC. The variable domain in full, completed from reference TRBV9 and TRBJ2-7, reads DSGVTQTPKHLITATGQRVTLRCSPRSGDLSVYWYQQSLDQGLQFLIQYYNGEERAKGNILERFSAQQFPDLHSELNLSSLELGDSALYFCASSVGLAETYEQYFGPGTRLTVT.

The chain is built from TRBV9 and TRBJ2-1; D is unclear. The ends were cut back, 0 bases at V and 8 bases at J, with 9 bases in the middle. The CDR3 extends over 13 amino acids. Germline V gene data show CDR1 as SGDLS and CDR2 as YYNGEE. CDR3 protein: CASSVAPVDEQFF. The CDR3 DNA follows: TGTGCCAGCAGCGTAGCTCCCGTAGATGAGCAGTTCTTC.

The chain links TRBV27 to TRBJ2-1; a weak D match, TRBD2 (6 bases). There are 15 residues in the CDR3. V was pared by 8 bases and J by 0 bases, with 14 bases between. Germline values: CDR1 MNHEY, CDR2 SMNVEV (reference sequence). As DNA, the CDR3 is TGTGCCAGCTCATTAGGAGGGAGCTCCTACAATGAGCAGTTCTTC. Amino acids: CASSLGGSSYNEQFF.

This sequence joins TRBV11-3 and TRBJ2-3; 8 bases are shared with TRBD1. The CDR3 has 18 residues. The junction had 20 bases not matched to a gene; V was cut back by 6 bases and J by 6 bases. CDR1 is SGHNT and CDR2 is YENEEA in the germline V gene. CDR3 nucleotide sequence: TGTGCCAGCAGTCCTCAACTCCCCCTCCGACAGGGGACGGATACGCAGTATTTT. Translating it yields CASSPQLPLRQGTDTQYF.

The chain couples TRBV7-3 to TRBJ1-1; 7 nucleotides agree with TRBD1. Losses at the gene ends were 4 bases for V and 3 bases for J; bases not matched to a gene: 2. Germline CDR1 is SGHTA and CDR2 is FQGTGA. The CDR3 loop spans 13 amino acids. The CDR3 is CASSSGQYTEAFF. The CDR3 coding sequence is TGTGCCAGCAGCTCGGGACAGTACACTGAAGCTTTCTTT.

Comments on this clone: The sample has other DNA sequences that encode this CDR3 too. V is TRBV5-1 and J is TRBJ2-3; D assignment may be TRBD1 or TRBD2 (5 bases each). Germline CDR1 is SGHRS and CDR2 is YFSETQ. Trimming took 4 bases from V and 3 from J, leaving 12 bases between them. The length of the CDR3 is 14 residues. The CDR3 nucleotides are TGCGCCAGCAGCGTCCGGGACCCTACAGATACGCAGTATTTT. Protein product: CASSVRDPTDTQYF.

The chain employs TRBV28 and TRBJ1-5; 7 nucleotides match TRBD1. CDR1 MDHEN and CDR2 SYDVKM come from the germline V gene. Trimming at V came to 6 bases and at J to 1 base, leaving 12 bases not matched to a gene. This CDR3 contains 17 residues. CDR3 DNA sequence: TGTGCCAGCAGATCCGGGACAGCCCACGGCAGCAATCAGCCCCAGCATTTT. This sequence encodes CASRSGTAHGSNQPQHF.

This sequence joins TRBV10-3 and TRBJ1-1; D may be TRBD1 (5 bases). CDR3 length: 15 amino acids. Germline CDR1 and CDR2: ENHRY and SYGVKD. V gave up 4 bases and J gave up 4 bases, with 16 bases separating them. The DNA of the CDR3 is TGTGCCATCAGTGCGGAGAGGGGACCGGGCACTGAAGCTTTCTTT. It encodes CAISAERGPGTEAFF.

The chain employs TRBV5-1 and TRBJ2-1, with D perhaps TRBD2 (6 bases). V lost 0 bases and J 7 bases, leaving 20 bases between the germline ends. This CDR3 has 17 amino acids. Germline-derived CDR1 and CDR2 are SGHRS and YFSETQ. The CDR3, as DNA: TGCGCCAGCAGCTTGGAGGGTTTCGGGACTTGGGGGAATGAGCAGTTCTTC. Encoded protein: CASSLEGFGTWGNEQFF.

The V gene is TRBV19, the J gene TRBJ1-2; D is perhaps TRBD1 (6 bases). V lost 2 bases to trimming and J lost 4 bases, with 14 bases between them. This CDR3 has 15 residues. In germline, CDR1 is LNHDA, CDR2 SQIVND (reference sequence). DNA of the CDR3: TGTGCCAGTAGTATATATGGGGGGCCAACCTATGGCTACACCTTC. This translates into CASSIYGGPTYGYTF.

This clone was observed a handful of times. The rearrangement links TRBV28 to TRBJ2-2, with TRBD1 matching over 12 bases. Germline lookup yields CDR1 MDHEN and CDR2 SYDVKM. This CDR3 is built from 16 residues. Losses at the gene ends were 3 bases for V and 5 bases for J; bases not matched to a gene: 4. The CDR3 loop reads CASSFGTGGETGELFF. In DNA form, the CDR3 reads TGTGCCAGCAGTTTTGGGACAGGGGGCGAAACCGGGGAGCTGTTTTTT.

The chain is built from TRBV6-6 and TRBJ2-5; D perhaps matches TRBD2 (5 bases). Germline CDR1 MNHNY, CDR2 SVGAGI (reference sequence). The CDR3 extends over 15 amino acids. V was trimmed by 1 base and J by 5 bases, leaving 14 bases between them. The CDR3, as DNA: TGTGCCAGCAGTTACTGGCGGGCCGAGGTGGAGACCCAGTACTTC. Its translation is CASSYWRAEVETQYF.

The chain links TRBV7-9 to TRBJ2-5, with TRBD2 matching 7 bases. The J call may be in error: the DNA end matches TRBJ2-7 better. Per germline, CDR1 SEHNR and CDR2 FQNEAQ (reference sequence). CDR3 length: 16 residues. The CDR3 region has the DNA TGTGCCAGCAGCCCTAGGGAGCAGCGGGGCTCCTACGAGCAGTACTTC. This encodes CASSPREQRGSYEQYF.

This chain uses TRBV7-3 with TRBJ1-1; D is uncertain. The CDR3 has 18 amino acids. Germline CDR1 is SGHTA and CDR2 is FQGTGA. The V and J ends lost 1 base and 0 bases respectively, with 18 bases between them. The CDR3 sequence: CASSLSRDSDKLNTEAFF. In DNA form, the CDR3 reads TGTGCCAGCAGCTTAAGTCGGGATTCTGACAAGCTGAACACTGAAGCTTTCTTT.

This chain links TRBV10-1 with TRBJ1-5, with D unresolved. Germline CDR1 reads WNHNN; CDR2 reads SYGVQD (reference sequence). The V end was cut by 5 bases, the J end by 4 bases, with 9 bases between. The CDR3 loop spans 13 amino acids. CDR3 bases: TGCGCCAGCAGTCCCTCTGGAAATCAGCCCCAGCATTTT. Amino acid sequence: CASSPSGNQPQHF.